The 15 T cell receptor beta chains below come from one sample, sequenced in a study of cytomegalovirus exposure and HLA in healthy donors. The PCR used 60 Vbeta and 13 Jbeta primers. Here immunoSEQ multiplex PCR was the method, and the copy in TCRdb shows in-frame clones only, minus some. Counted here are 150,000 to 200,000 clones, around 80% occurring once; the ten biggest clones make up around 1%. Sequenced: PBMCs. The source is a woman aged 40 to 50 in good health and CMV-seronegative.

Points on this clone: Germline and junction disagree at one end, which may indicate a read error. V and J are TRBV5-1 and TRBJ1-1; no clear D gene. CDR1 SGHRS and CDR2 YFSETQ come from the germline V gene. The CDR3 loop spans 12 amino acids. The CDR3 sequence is CASSLEAAEAFF. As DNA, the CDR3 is TGTGCCAGCAGCTTGGAGGCGGCTGAAGCTTTCTTT. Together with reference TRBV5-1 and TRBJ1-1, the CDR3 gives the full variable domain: KAGVTQTPRYLIKTRGQQVTLSCSPISGHRSVSWYQQTPGQGLQFLFEYFSETQRNKGNFPGRFSGRQFSNSRSEMNVSTLELGDSALYLCASSLEAAEAFFGQGTRLTVV.

The CDR3: CASSSYINYGYTF. DNA for the CDR3: TGTGCCAGCAGCTCCTATATTAACTATGGCTACACCTTC. The J gene is TRBJ1-2, the V gene TRBV7-2; no definite D call. The CDR3 length is 13 residues. V lost 4 bases to trimming and J lost 1 base, with 7 bases between them. Germline V lookup: CDR1 SGHTA, CDR2 FQGNSA.

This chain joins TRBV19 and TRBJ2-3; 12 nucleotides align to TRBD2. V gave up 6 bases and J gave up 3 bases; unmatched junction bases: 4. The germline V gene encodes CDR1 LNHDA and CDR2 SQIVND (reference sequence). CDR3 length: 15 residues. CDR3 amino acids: CASSLLAGGTDTQYF. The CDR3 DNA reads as TGTGCCAGTAGCTTACTAGCGGGAGGTACAGATACGCAGTATTTT.

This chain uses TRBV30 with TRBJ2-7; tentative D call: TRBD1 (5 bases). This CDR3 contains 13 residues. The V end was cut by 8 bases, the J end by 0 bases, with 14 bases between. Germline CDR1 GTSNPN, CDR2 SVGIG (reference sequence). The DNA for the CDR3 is TGTGCCGGTGGGGCGGAGCTCTCCTACGAGCAGTACTTC. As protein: CAGGAELSYEQYF.

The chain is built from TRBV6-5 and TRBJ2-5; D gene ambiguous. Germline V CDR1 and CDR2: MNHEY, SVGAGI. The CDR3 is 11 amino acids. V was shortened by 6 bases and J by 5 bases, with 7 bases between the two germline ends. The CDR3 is CASRVQETQYF. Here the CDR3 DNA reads TGTGCCAGCAGGGTACAGGAGACCCAGTACTTC.

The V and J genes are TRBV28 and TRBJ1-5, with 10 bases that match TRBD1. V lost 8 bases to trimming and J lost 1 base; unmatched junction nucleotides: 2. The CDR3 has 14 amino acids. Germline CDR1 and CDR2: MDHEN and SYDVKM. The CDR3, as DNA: TGTGCCAGCGGACAGGGGGGGAGCAATCAGCCCCAGCATTTT. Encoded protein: CASGQGGSNQPQHF.

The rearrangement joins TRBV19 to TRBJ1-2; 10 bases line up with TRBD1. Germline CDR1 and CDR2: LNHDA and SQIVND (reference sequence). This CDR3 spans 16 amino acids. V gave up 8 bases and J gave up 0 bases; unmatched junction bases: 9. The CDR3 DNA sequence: TGTGCCAGTCTAAAGACAGGGGGCTATCCTAACTATGGCTACACCTTC. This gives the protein CASLKTGGYPNYGYTF.

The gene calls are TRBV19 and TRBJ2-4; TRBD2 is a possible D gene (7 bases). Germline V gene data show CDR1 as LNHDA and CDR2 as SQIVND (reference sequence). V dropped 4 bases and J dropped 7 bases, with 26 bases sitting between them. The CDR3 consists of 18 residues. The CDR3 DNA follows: TGTGCCAGTAGTAAGTGGTTTCAGGGGACTACACGGGCCAACATTCAGTACTTC. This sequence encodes CASSKWFQGTTRANIQYF. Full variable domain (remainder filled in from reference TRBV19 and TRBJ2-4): DGGITQSPKYLFRKEGQNVTLSCEQNLNHDAMYWYRQDPGQGLRLIYYSQIVNDFQKGDIAEGYSVSREKKESFPLTVTSAQKNPTAFYLCASSKWFQGTTRANIQYFGAGTRLSVL.

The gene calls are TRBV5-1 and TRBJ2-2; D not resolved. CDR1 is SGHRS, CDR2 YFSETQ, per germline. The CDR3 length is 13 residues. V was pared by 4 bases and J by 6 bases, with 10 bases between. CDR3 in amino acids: CASSPDWAGELFF. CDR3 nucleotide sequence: TGCGCCAGCAGCCCCGACTGGGCCGGGGAGCTGTTTTTT.

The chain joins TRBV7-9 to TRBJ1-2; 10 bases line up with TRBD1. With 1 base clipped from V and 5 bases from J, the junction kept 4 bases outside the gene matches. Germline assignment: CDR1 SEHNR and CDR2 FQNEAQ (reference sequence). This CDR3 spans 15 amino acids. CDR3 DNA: TGTGCCAGCAGCTTAGATCGGGGACAGGGGTATGGCTACACCTTC. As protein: CASSLDRGQGYGYTF. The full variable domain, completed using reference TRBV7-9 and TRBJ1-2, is DTGVSQNPRHKITKRGQNVTFRCDPISEHNRLYWYRQTLGQGPEFLTYFQNEAQLEKSRLLSDRFSAERPKGSFSTLEIQRTEQGDSAMYLCASSLDRGQGYGYTFGSGTRLTVV.

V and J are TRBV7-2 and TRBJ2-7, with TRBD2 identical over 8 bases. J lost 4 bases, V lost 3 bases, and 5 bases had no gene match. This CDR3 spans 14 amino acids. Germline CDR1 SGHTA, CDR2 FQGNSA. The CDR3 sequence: CASSFGRERYEQYF. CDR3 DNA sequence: TGTGCCAGCAGCTTCGGGAGGGAGAGGTACGAGCAGTACTTC.

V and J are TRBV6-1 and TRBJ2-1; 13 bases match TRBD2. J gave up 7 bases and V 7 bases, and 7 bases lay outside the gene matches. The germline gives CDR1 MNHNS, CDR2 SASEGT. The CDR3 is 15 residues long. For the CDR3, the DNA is TGTGCCAGCAAATCGGGACTAGCGGGAAATAATGAGCAGTTCTTC. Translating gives CASKSGLAGNNEQFF.

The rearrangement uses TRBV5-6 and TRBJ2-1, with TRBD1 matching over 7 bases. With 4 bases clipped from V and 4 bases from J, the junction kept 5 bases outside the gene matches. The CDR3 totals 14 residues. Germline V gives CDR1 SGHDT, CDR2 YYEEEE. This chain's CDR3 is CASSAGTDYNEQFF. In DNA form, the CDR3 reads TGTGCCAGCAGCGCCGGGACAGATTACAATGAGCAGTTCTTC.

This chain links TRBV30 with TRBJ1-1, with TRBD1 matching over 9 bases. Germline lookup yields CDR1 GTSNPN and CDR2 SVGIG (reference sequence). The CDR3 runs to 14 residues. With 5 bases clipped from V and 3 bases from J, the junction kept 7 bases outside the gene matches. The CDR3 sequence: CAWERGQGHTEAFF. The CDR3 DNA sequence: TGTGCCTGGGAAAGGGGACAGGGTCACACTGAAGCTTTCTTT. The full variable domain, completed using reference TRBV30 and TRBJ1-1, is SQTIHQWPATLVQPVGSPLSLECTVEGTSNPNLYWYRQAAGRGLQLLFYSVGIGQISSEVPQNLSASRPQDRQFILSSKKLLLSDSGFYLCAWERGQGHTEAFFGQGTRLTVV.

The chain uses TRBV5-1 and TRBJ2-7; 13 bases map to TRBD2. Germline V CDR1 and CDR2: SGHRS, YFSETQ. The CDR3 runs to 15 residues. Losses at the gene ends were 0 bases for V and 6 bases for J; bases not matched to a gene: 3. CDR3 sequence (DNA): TGCGCCAGCAGCTTGGGACTAGCGGGAGGAGGCGAGCAGTACTTC. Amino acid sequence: CASSLGLAGGGEQYF.